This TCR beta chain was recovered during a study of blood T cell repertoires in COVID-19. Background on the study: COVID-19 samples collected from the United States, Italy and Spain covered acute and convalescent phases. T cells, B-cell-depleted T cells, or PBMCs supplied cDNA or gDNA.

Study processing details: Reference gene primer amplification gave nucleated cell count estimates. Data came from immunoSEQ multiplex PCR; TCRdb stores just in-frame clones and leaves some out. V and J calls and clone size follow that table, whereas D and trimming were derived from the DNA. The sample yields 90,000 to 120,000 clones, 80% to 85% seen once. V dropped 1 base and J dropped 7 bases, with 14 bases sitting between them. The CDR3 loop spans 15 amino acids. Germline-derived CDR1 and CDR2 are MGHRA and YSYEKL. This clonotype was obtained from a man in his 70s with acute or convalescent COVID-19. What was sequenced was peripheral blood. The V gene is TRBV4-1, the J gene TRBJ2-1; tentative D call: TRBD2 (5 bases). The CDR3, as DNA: TGCGCCAGCAGCCAAGCCGGCCGGGGTGGGAATGAGCAGTTCTTC. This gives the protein CASSQAGRGGNEQFF.